Listed below are T cell receptor beta chains from one sample, sequenced in a study of identical twins. Each CDR3 protein gets one entry after TCRdb re-called the 5' RACE reads with MiXCR. The sample comprises 1,800,000 or so distinct CDR3 sequences, roughly a third of which are singletons, and around 0.25% rests with the top ten. Sequencing was performed on cord blood. These receptor sequences come from a newborn girl in good health. CDR3s include the opening cysteine and the closing phenylalanine or tryptophan. A D gene is named only where the DNA matches it firmly. Rows may omit the clone size; those that give it use once, few, many or a size class.

-	TRBJ1-5	few	TRBV3-1	TGTGCCAGCAGCCAATTCCGGAATCAGCCCCAGCATTTT	CASSQFRNQPQHF
-	TRBJ1-6	-	TRBV5-5	TGTGCCAGCAGCTTGGGGTCAGGGGATAATTCACCCCTCCACTTT	CASSLGSGDNSPLHF
TRBD1	TRBJ1-6	-	TRBV27	TGTGCCAGCAGTTTATCTAGGACAGGTTATAATTCACCCCTCCACTTT	CASSLSRTGYNSPLHF
-	TRBJ2-4	few	TRBV27	TGTGCCAGCAGCTCCGCCTTTGGGAACATTCAGTACTTC	CASSSAFGNIQYF
-	TRBJ2-2	-	TRBV7-9	TGTGCCAGCAGCTACGACAACGGGGAGCTGTTTTTT	CASSYDNGELFF
-	TRBJ1-6	-	TRBV2	TGTGCCAGCACCCAGGGCGGTTCACCCCTCCACTTT	CASTQGGSPLHF
TRBD2	TRBJ2-1	few	TRBV7-2	TGTGCCAGCAGCTCAATTAGCGGGGGGGCCAATGAGCAGTTCTTC	CASSSISGGANEQFF
TRBD1	TRBJ1-2	-	TRBV27	TGTGCCAGCAGTTTCGGCAGGGGGCACGGCTACACCTTC	CASSFGRGHGYTF
TRBD1	TRBJ2-7	-	TRBV7-9	TGTGCCAGCAGCTCCCCATTCACGGGGACAGGGTTCCACGAGCAGTACTTC	CASSSPFTGTGFHEQYF
-	TRBJ2-4	few	TRBV20-1	TGCAGTGCTAGAGCTCGACCCGACAGAGACTACGTGCAGTACTTC	CSARARPDRDYVQYF
TRBD1	TRBJ1-5	-	TRBV5-6	TGTGCCAGCAGCTCGACAGGGTCGAAGGATGACAATCAGCCCCAGCATTTT	CASSSTGSKDDNQPQHF
TRBD2	TRBJ2-3	many	TRBV12-3/TRBV12-4	TGTGCCAGCAGTCGATCACGCATAGCGGGTTCTGTAGATACGCAGTATTTT	CASSRSRIAGSVDTQYF
TRBD2	TRBJ2-5	-	TRBV5-6	TGTGCCAGCAGACCTACTAGCGCCTTTAGCGAGACCCAGTACTTC	CASRPTSAFSETQYF
-	TRBJ1-6	-	TRBV15	TGTGCCACCAGCAGAGATCGGACCAATTCACCCCTCCACTTT	CATSRDRTNSPLHF
-	TRBJ1-2	-	TRBV20-1	TGCAGTGCTAGGGGGGGGAGGTACTATGGCTACACCTTC	CSARGGRYYGYTF
TRBD1	TRBJ2-7	-	TRBV30	TGTGCCTGGAGTGTAGTGGGACAGGGGAGGTACGAGCAGTACTTC	CAWSVVGQGRYEQYF
-	TRBJ1-1	-	TRBV28	TGTGCCAGCAGTTTTCACCCTACTGAAGCTTTCTTT	CASSFHPTEAFF
-	TRBJ1-4	-	TRBV14	TGTGCCAGCGGCCGCGGGGGGGCACTTCTGAATGAAAAACTGTTTTTT	CASGRGGALLNEKLFF
TRBD1	TRBJ2-1	-	TRBV6-1	TGTGCCACCTCGGTGGGGGACAGGGGGTACAATGAGCAGTTATTC	CATSVGDRGYNEQLF
-	TRBJ1-2	-	TRBV10-1	TGCGCCAGCAGTGCCGGGAAGTACTATGGCTACACCTTC	CASSAGKYYGYTF
TRBD1	TRBJ2-7	-	TRBV5-1	TGCGCCAGCAGACAAGACAGGGTCCCCGCTTTGGGCGAGCAGTACTTC	CASRQDRVPALGEQYF
TRBD1	TRBJ2-7	-	TRBV5-1	TGCGCCAGCAGCTTGGCTCTGGGACAGGTCGCCTACGAGCAGTACTTC	CASSLALGQVAYEQYF
-	TRBJ2-3	-	TRBV7-9	TGTGCCAGCAGCCAGCCATCGGGGGGCCACAACACAGATACGCAGTATTTT	CASSQPSGGHNTDTQYF
-	TRBJ1-1	-	TRBV28	TGTGCCAGCAGGTTCCCTGGTGGGGCTTTCTTT	CASRFPGGAFF
TRBD2	TRBJ2-1	-	TRBV5-8	TGTGCCAGCAGCTTGGGTCCGGGACTAGGGAATGAGCAGTTCTTC	CASSLGPGLGNEQFF
-	TRBJ2-3	-	TRBV12-3/TRBV12-4	TGTGCCAGCAGTATAAGCGGACGGACCACAGATACGCAGTATTTT	CASSISGRTTDTQYF
-	TRBJ2-7	few	TRBV27	TGTGCCAGCAGTTTCTCATCAGGGGTCCCCTACGAGCAGTACTTC	CASSFSSGVPYEQYF
-	TRBJ2-3	many	TRBV4-2	TGTGCCAGCAGCCAAGAAGTTAGGGAGTTGACAGATACGCAGTATTTT	CASSQEVRELTDTQYF
-	TRBJ2-3	-	TRBV3-1	TGTGCCAGCAGTAAATTGATTAGGACTATTAGCACAGATACGCAGTATTTT	CASSKLIRTISTDTQYF
TRBD1	TRBJ1-1	-	TRBV7-9	TGTGCCAGCAGTCTATTACAGGGGGCAGGGACTGAAGCTTTCTTT	CASSLLQGAGTEAFF
-	TRBJ1-2	-	TRBV5-1	TGCGCCAGCAGCTTGGGACAGTCTACCTATGGCTACACCTTC	CASSLGQSTYGYTF
-	TRBJ2-1	-	TRBV20-1	TGCAGTGCTCCACCCCGACTACGGAGCTCCTACAATGAGCAGTTCTTC	CSAPPRLRSSYNEQFF
TRBD2	TRBJ2-3	once	TRBV5-1	TGCGCCAGCTCAGGGGTAGCGGGAGGCACTAGCACAGATACGCAGTATTTT	CASSGVAGGTSTDTQYF
TRBD1	TRBJ2-7	-	TRBV5-1	TGCGCCAGCAGCGTACGTGGGACAGGGGGCTACGAGCAGTACTTC	CASSVRGTGGYEQYF
TRBD2	TRBJ2-5	-	TRBV7-2	TGTGCCAGCAGCATAAAGGGGCTAGCGGTACGGGAGACCCAGTACTTC	CASSIKGLAVRETQYF
TRBD2	TRBJ2-7	once	TRBV20-1	TGCAGTGCAGCAGCGGGGGTCAATGAGCAGTACTTC	CSAAAGVNEQYF
TRBD1	TRBJ2-3	-	TRBV27	TGTGCCAGCAGTTTATCTACAGGGGTCCCAGATACGCAGTATTTT	CASSLSTGVPDTQYF
-	TRBJ2-5	few	TRBV5-1	TGCGCCAGCACCGGCGGGACCTCTAAAGAGACCCAGTACTTC	CASTGGTSKETQYF
-	TRBJ2-7	-	TRBV6-6	TGTGCCAGCAGCCCCGGGACTTTGAGCTCCTACAATGAGCAGTACTTC	CASSPGTLSSYNEQYF
-	TRBJ2-3	many	TRBV11-2	TGTGCCAGCAGCTTAGTAGCGACTAGCACAGATACGCAGTATTTT	CASSLVATSTDTQYF
-	TRBJ2-7	-	TRBV7-8	TGTGCCAGCAGCCCGGGCCGGTTGACTTACAATGAGCAGTACTTC	CASSPGRLTYNEQYF
TRBD2	TRBJ2-3	-	TRBV6-6	TGTGCCAGCAGTTACGCGCGGGAGGGCACAGATACGCAGTATTTT	CASSYAREGTDTQYF
TRBD2	TRBJ2-5	-	TRBV12-3/TRBV12-4	TGTGCCAGCACCTCCGGTAGCGGGGGCTACAATGAGCAGTACTTC	CASTSGSGGYNEQYF
TRBD1	TRBJ1-1	-	TRBV5-1	TGCGCCAGCAGCGAGGGACAGGGCCCCATGAACACTGAAGCTTTCTTT	CASSEGQGPMNTEAFF
-	TRBJ1-2	-	TRBV7-9	TGTGCCAGCAGCGCACGGGACGGAGCTAACTATGGCTACACCTTC	CASSARDGANYGYTF
-	TRBJ2-5	-	TRBV14	TGTGCCAGCAGCGCGCTGAGACTAGTGGGAGAGACCCAGTACTTC	CASSALRLVGETQYF
TRBD2	TRBJ2-7	-	TRBV3-1	TGTGCCAGCAGCCATTTCTTCGGTGCTAGCGGGAGAGTCCCCTACGAGCAGTACTTC	CASSHFFGASGRVPYEQYF
-	TRBJ2-7	-	TRBV10-3	TGTGCCATCAGTGAGGGGCCAGGAACCTACGAGCAGTACTTC	CAISEGPGTYEQYF
TRBD2	TRBJ2-5	few	TRBV4-2	TGTGCCAGCAGCCAAGGCGGCGGGAGCGAGCAAGAGACCCAGTACTTC	CASSQGGGSEQETQYF
TRBD2	TRBJ2-1	few	TRBV20-1	TGCAGTGCTAGAGACCCTGGGACTAGCGGGGGGAATGAGCAGTTCTTC	CSARDPGTSGGNEQFF
-	TRBJ1-5	-	TRBV18	TGTGCCAGCTCACCAGGCGTAGACTTAGGTGGCAATCAGCCCCAGCATTTT	CASSPGVDLGGNQPQHF
TRBD2	TRBJ2-5	few	TRBV28	TGTGCCAGCAGTTCTCCGGGACTAGCGGGACAAGAGACCCAGTACTTC	CASSSPGLAGQETQYF
-	TRBJ2-7	few	TRBV20-1	TGCAGTGCTAGATGGTATCGGACTTTCTCATACGAGCAGGACTTC	CSARWYRTFSYEQDF